These T cell receptor beta chains were read from a single sample in a study of T cells in Graves' hyperthyroidism and ophthalmopathy. One entry per CDR3 protein results from TCRdb running MiXCR on the multiplex PCR reads. This sample has some 620,000 distinct CDR3 sequences, with around 16% found just once. The specimen sequenced was blood. These receptors all come from a woman aged 25-40 years with Graves' hyperthyroidism. Both conserved end residues are part of each CDR3. D genes are given only for firm matches. The size entry is marked missing in some rows and otherwise reads once, few, many or a size class.

V gene: TRBV12-3/TRBV12-4; D gene: TRBD2; CDR3 length: 15; clone size: -; J gene: TRBJ2-1; CDR3 protein: CARRDSGRTDNEQFF; CDR3 DNA: TGTGCCCGCAGAGATAGCGGGAGGACTGACAATGAGCAGTTCTTC
V gene: TRBV20-1; D gene: -; CDR3 length: 13; clone size: -; J gene: TRBJ2-7; CDR3 protein: CSPDSSYSYEQYF; CDR3 DNA: TGCTCCCCCGATTCCTCCTACTCCTACGAGCAGTACTTC
V gene: TRBV18; D gene: -; CDR3 length: 16; clone size: few; J gene: TRBJ2-6; CDR3 protein: CASSPDTSAGANVLTF; CDR3 DNA: TGTGCCAGCTCACCGGACACCTCGGCTGGGGCCAACGTCCTGACTTTC
V gene: TRBV9; D gene: -; CDR3 length: 14; clone size: -; J gene: TRBJ2-3; CDR3 protein: CASSVNSPTDTQYF; CDR3 DNA: TGTGCCAGCAGCGTCAACTCTCCCACAGATACGCAGTATTTT
V gene: TRBV28; D gene: -; CDR3 length: 15; clone size: many; J gene: TRBJ1-1; CDR3 protein: CASYEFGGNMGEAFF; CDR3 DNA: TGTGCCAGCTACGAGTTCGGGGGGAATATGGGTGAAGCTTTCTTT
V gene: TRBV13; D gene: -; CDR3 length: 16; clone size: many; J gene: TRBJ2-1; CDR3 protein: CASSSTRVSSYNEQFF; CDR3 DNA: TGTGCCAGCAGCTCAACCAGAGTCAGCTCCTACAATGAGCAGTTCTTC
V gene: TRBV11-2; D gene: -; CDR3 length: 15; clone size: few; J gene: TRBJ2-4; CDR3 protein: CASSFSAGTRNIQYF; CDR3 DNA: TGTGCCAGCAGCTTCTCCGCCGGTACCAGAAACATTCAGTACTTC
V gene: TRBV16; D gene: -; CDR3 length: 14; clone size: few; J gene: TRBJ1-1; CDR3 protein: CASSRIRAGTEAFF; CDR3 DNA: TGTGCCAGCAGCCGAATCAGGGCCGGTACTGAAGCTTTCTTT
V gene: TRBV10-3; D gene: -; CDR3 length: 14; clone size: -; J gene: TRBJ2-7; CDR3 protein: CAISYSADSYEQYF; CDR3 DNA: TGTGCCATCAGTTACTCGGCAGACTCCTACGAGCAGTACTTC
V gene: TRBV4-2; D gene: -; CDR3 length: 16; clone size: once; J gene: TRBJ2-2; CDR3 protein: CASSGEREGDTGELFF; CDR3 DNA: TGTGCCAGCAGCGGGGAGAGGGAGGGGGACACCGGGGAGCTGTTTTTT
V gene: TRBV28; D gene: TRBD2; CDR3 length: 15; clone size: many; J gene: TRBJ2-3; CDR3 protein: CASRRLAGSTDTQYF; CDR3 DNA: TGTGCCAGCAGAAGACTAGCGGGCAGCACAGATACGCAGTATTTT
V gene: TRBV5-1; D gene: -; CDR3 length: 15; clone size: few; J gene: TRBJ2-7; CDR3 protein: CASSLVPGTNYEQYF; CDR3 DNA: TGCGCCAGCAGCTTGGTTCCGGGAACTAACTACGAGCAGTACTTC
V gene: TRBV7-2; D gene: -; CDR3 length: 12; clone size: -; J gene: TRBJ1-2; CDR3 protein: CASSKEFYGYTF; CDR3 DNA: TGTGCCAGCAGTAAGGAGTTCTATGGCTACACCTTC
V gene: TRBV6-2/TRBV6-3; D gene: -; CDR3 length: 15; clone size: many; J gene: TRBJ2-7; CDR3 protein: CASSPWTEGLYEQYF; CDR3 DNA: TGTGCCAGCAGCCCTTGGACAGAGGGCCTCTACGAGCAGTACTTC
V gene: TRBV12-3/TRBV12-4; D gene: TRBD1; CDR3 length: 18; clone size: many; J gene: TRBJ1-1; CDR3 protein: CASSLSRDRGLMNTEAFF; CDR3 DNA: TGTGCCAGCAGTTTAAGTAGGGACAGGGGGCTGATGAACACTGAAGCTTTCTTT
V gene: TRBV11-2; D gene: TRBD2; CDR3 length: 16; clone size: many; J gene: TRBJ2-3; CDR3 protein: CASSPGTSGRADTQYF; CDR3 DNA: TGTGCCAGCAGCCCCGGGACTAGCGGGAGGGCCGATACGCAGTATTTT
V gene: TRBV5-1; D gene: TRBD1; CDR3 length: 16; clone size: few; J gene: TRBJ2-7; CDR3 protein: CASSRKTGADTYEQYF; CDR3 DNA: TGCGCCAGCAGCCGTAAAACAGGGGCCGATACCTACGAGCAGTACTTC
V gene: TRBV12-3/TRBV12-4; D gene: TRBD2; CDR3 length: 15; clone size: many; J gene: TRBJ2-7; CDR3 protein: CASSSGLADSYEQYF; CDR3 DNA: TGTGCCAGCAGTTCGGGACTAGCGGACTCCTACGAGCAGTACTTC
V gene: TRBV12-3/TRBV12-4; D gene: TRBD1; CDR3 length: 16; clone size: -; J gene: TRBJ2-5; CDR3 protein: CASSLLGTGDQETQYF; CDR3 DNA: TGTGCCAGCAGTTTGCTCGGGACAGGGGATCAAGAGACCCAGTACTTC
V gene: TRBV20-1; D gene: TRBD2; CDR3 length: 15; clone size: -; J gene: TRBJ2-3; CDR3 protein: CSATGTSGTTDTQYF; CDR3 DNA: TGCAGTGCTACCGGCACGAGCGGGACCACAGATACGCAGTATTTT
V gene: TRBV5-1; D gene: TRBD1; CDR3 length: 14; clone size: many; J gene: TRBJ2-7; CDR3 protein: CASSYDRGPYEQYF; CDR3 DNA: TGCGCCAGCAGCTACGACAGGGGGCCCTACGAGCAGTACTTC
V gene: TRBV20-1; D gene: -; CDR3 length: 15; clone size: few; J gene: TRBJ2-3; CDR3 protein: CSGTRRTPSTDTQYF; CDR3 DNA: TGCAGTGGGACGCGCAGGACTCCGAGCACAGATACGCAGTATTTT
V gene: TRBV7-6; D gene: TRBD1; CDR3 length: 14; clone size: -; J gene: TRBJ2-5; CDR3 protein: CASSLAGQTETRYF; CDR3 DNA: TGTGCCAGCAGCTTAGCGGGACAGACAGAGACCCGGTACTTC
V gene: TRBV11-2; D gene: -; CDR3 length: 15; clone size: many; J gene: TRBJ2-7; CDR3 protein: CASSLDRWGQYEQYF; CDR3 DNA: TGTGCCAGCAGCTTAGATAGGTGGGGGCAGTACGAGCAGTACTTC
V gene: TRBV5-6; D gene: TRBD1; CDR3 length: 15; clone size: few; J gene: TRBJ1-4; CDR3 protein: CASSTPGTGNEKLFF; CDR3 DNA: TGTGCCAGCAGCACCCCCGGGACAGGGAATGAAAAACTGTTTTTT
V gene: TRBV3-1; D gene: -; CDR3 length: 13; clone size: few; J gene: TRBJ2-3; CDR3 protein: CASRHPGKGGQYF; CDR3 DNA: TGTGCCAGCAGGCACCCGGGTAAAGGGGGGCAGTATTTT
V gene: TRBV18; D gene: TRBD2; CDR3 length: 19; clone size: -; J gene: TRBJ2-5; CDR3 protein: CASSPPWTSGRVPVRTQYF; CDR3 DNA: TGTGCCAGCTCACCACCCTGGACTAGCGGGAGGGTCCCGGTGAGGACCCAGTACTTC
V gene: TRBV12-5; D gene: TRBD1; CDR3 length: 16; clone size: -; J gene: TRBJ1-5; CDR3 protein: CASGPSGGSRNQPQHF; CDR3 DNA: TGTGCTAGTGGTCCCTCAGGGGGCTCTCGCAATCAGCCCCAGCATTTT
V gene: TRBV6-2/TRBV6-3; D gene: TRBD2; CDR3 length: 17; clone size: few; J gene: TRBJ2-3; CDR3 protein: CASSPGWIAGYTDTQYF; CDR3 DNA: TGTGCCAGCAGCCCAGGATGGATAGCGGGATACACAGATACGCAGTATTTT
V gene: TRBV5-6; D gene: -; CDR3 length: 14; clone size: -; J gene: TRBJ2-1; CDR3 protein: CASSQVLVYYEQFF; CDR3 DNA: TGTGCCAGCAGCCAAGTACTAGTTTACTATGAGCAGTTCTTC
V gene: TRBV19; D gene: -; CDR3 length: 14; clone size: -; J gene: TRBJ1-1; CDR3 protein: CVSGGSLKGPEAFF; CDR3 DNA: TGTGTCTCGGGGGGCAGCCTGAAAGGGCCTGAAGCTTTCTTT
V gene: TRBV28; D gene: -; CDR3 length: 15; clone size: many; J gene: TRBJ2-1; CDR3 protein: CASSSAGLVYNEQFF; CDR3 DNA: TGTGCCAGCAGTTCCGCGGGGCTCGTCTACAATGAGCAGTTCTTC
V gene: TRBV28; D gene: TRBD1; CDR3 length: 14; clone size: many; J gene: TRBJ1-2; CDR3 protein: CASRKTGLSYGYTF; CDR3 DNA: TGTGCCAGCAGAAAGACAGGGCTTTCCTATGGCTACACCTTC
V gene: TRBV6-2/TRBV6-3; D gene: TRBD2; CDR3 length: 14; clone size: few; J gene: TRBJ2-1; CDR3 protein: CASSKWTSVNEQFF; CDR3 DNA: TGTGCCAGCAGTAAATGGACTAGCGTCAATGAGCAGTTCTTC
V gene: TRBV19; D gene: -; CDR3 length: 10; clone size: -; J gene: TRBJ2-7; CDR3 protein: CASYIPEQYF; CDR3 DNA: TGTGCCAGTTATATTCCCGAGCAGTACTTC
V gene: TRBV7-2; D gene: -; CDR3 length: 13; clone size: many; J gene: TRBJ2-7; CDR3 protein: CASTYPGPYEQYF; CDR3 DNA: TGTGCCAGCACCTACCCCGGGCCCTACGAGCAGTACTTC
V gene: TRBV6-1; D gene: -; CDR3 length: 14; clone size: many; J gene: TRBJ2-7; CDR3 protein: CASSEGGQSDEQYF; CDR3 DNA: TGTGCCAGCAGTGAGGGAGGACAAAGCGACGAGCAGTACTTC
V gene: TRBV9; D gene: -; CDR3 length: 17; clone size: few; J gene: TRBJ2-6; CDR3 protein: CASSVGGGLAGANVLTF; CDR3 DNA: TGTGCCAGCAGCGTAGGAGGAGGATTGGCTGGGGCCAACGTCCTGACTTTC
V gene: TRBV28; D gene: TRBD2; CDR3 length: 15; clone size: many; J gene: TRBJ2-7; CDR3 protein: CASSPWGGKVYEQYF; CDR3 DNA: TGTGCCAGCAGTCCTTGGGGGGGAAAAGTCTACGAGCAGTACTTC
V gene: TRBV20-1; D gene: TRBD1; CDR3 length: 14; clone size: -; J gene: TRBJ1-5; CDR3 protein: CSARGGQGGQPQHF; CDR3 DNA: TGCAGTGCTCGGGGTGGACAGGGGGGTCAGCCCCAGCATTTT
V gene: TRBV4-3; D gene: TRBD1; CDR3 length: 16; clone size: -; J gene: TRBJ1-1; CDR3 protein: CASSQDFRQGGAEAFF; CDR3 DNA: TGCGCCAGCAGCCAAGATTTTCGACAGGGGGGGGCTGAAGCTTTCTTT
V gene: TRBV28; D gene: -; CDR3 length: 14; clone size: many; J gene: TRBJ2-3; CDR3 protein: CASRGEAPVDTQYF; CDR3 DNA: TGTGCCAGCAGGGGGGAGGCCCCGGTGGATACGCAGTATTTT
V gene: TRBV28; D gene: -; CDR3 length: 14; clone size: many; J gene: TRBJ2-1; CDR3 protein: CASGPYGLYNEQFF; CDR3 DNA: TGTGCCAGCGGCCCGTACGGACTGTACAATGAGCAGTTCTTC
V gene: TRBV7-9; D gene: TRBD2; CDR3 length: 13; clone size: many; J gene: TRBJ2-1; CDR3 protein: CASCSGIHNEQFF; CDR3 DNA: TGTGCCAGCTGTAGCGGGATCCACAATGAGCAGTTCTTC
V gene: TRBV28; D gene: -; CDR3 length: 14; clone size: many; J gene: TRBJ2-7; CDR3 protein: CASSLYFRHYEQYF; CDR3 DNA: TGTGCCAGCAGTTTATATTTCCGTCACTACGAGCAGTACTTC
V gene: TRBV18; D gene: -; CDR3 length: 13; clone size: many; J gene: TRBJ2-2; CDR3 protein: CASSPQNTGELFF; CDR3 DNA: TGTGCCAGCTCACCTCAGAACACCGGGGAGCTGTTTTTT
V gene: TRBV19; D gene: -; CDR3 length: 14; clone size: -; J gene: TRBJ1-2; CDR3 protein: CASLGAVGNYGYTF; CDR3 DNA: TGTGCCAGTCTCGGGGCTGTTGGCAACTATGGCTACACCTTC
V gene: TRBV20-1; D gene: -; CDR3 length: 15; clone size: many; J gene: TRBJ2-1; CDR3 protein: CSARPKGLPSNEQFF; CDR3 DNA: TGCAGTGCTAGACCAAAGGGACTCCCCTCCAATGAGCAGTTCTTC
V gene: TRBV28; D gene: -; CDR3 length: 14; clone size: -; J gene: TRBJ1-2; CDR3 protein: CASSLQQGWNGYTF; CDR3 DNA: TGTGCCAGCAGTTTGCAGCAGGGTTGGAATGGCTACACCTTC
V gene: TRBV6-1; D gene: -; CDR3 length: 15; clone size: few; J gene: TRBJ1-6; CDR3 protein: CASRAGGSYNSPLHF; CDR3 DNA: TGTGCCAGCAGGGCGGGGGGCTCCTATAATTCACCCCTCCACTTT
V gene: TRBV9; D gene: -; CDR3 length: 14; clone size: -; J gene: TRBJ2-3; CDR3 protein: CASTRDHGTDTQYF; CDR3 DNA: TGTGCCAGCACCCGGGACCACGGCACAGATACGCAGTATTTT
V gene: TRBV28; D gene: -; CDR3 length: 14; clone size: many; J gene: TRBJ2-1; CDR3 protein: CASSLSSSVDEQFF; CDR3 DNA: TGTGCCAGCAGTTTAAGTTCTAGCGTAGATGAGCAGTTCTTC
V gene: TRBV12-3/TRBV12-4; D gene: -; CDR3 length: 14; clone size: many; J gene: TRBJ1-5; CDR3 protein: CASSLGAGGQPQHF; CDR3 DNA: TGTGCCAGCAGTTTAGGGGCAGGCGGACAGCCCCAGCATTTT
V gene: TRBV7-2; D gene: TRBD2; CDR3 length: 15; clone size: -; J gene: TRBJ2-7; CDR3 protein: CASSLAAGGGNEQYF; CDR3 DNA: TGTGCCAGCAGCTTAGCAGCGGGAGGGGGGAATGAGCAGTACTTC
V gene: TRBV10-3; D gene: -; CDR3 length: 13; clone size: few; J gene: TRBJ2-3; CDR3 protein: CAISQGITDTQYF; CDR3 DNA: TGTGCCATCAGTCAGGGGATCACAGATACGCAGTATTTT
V gene: TRBV27; D gene: -; CDR3 length: 16; clone size: many; J gene: TRBJ2-7; CDR3 protein: CASRPMSRLAGYEQYF; CDR3 DNA: TGTGCCAGCAGGCCCATGTCCCGGCTAGCAGGCTACGAGCAGTACTTC
V gene: TRBV29-1; D gene: -; CDR3 length: 11; clone size: -; J gene: TRBJ1-2; CDR3 protein: CGVEGGSGYTF; CDR3 DNA: TGCGGCGTTGAGGGCGGCTCTGGCTACACCTTC
V gene: TRBV6-1; D gene: TRBD1; CDR3 length: 13; clone size: many; J gene: TRBJ1-5; CDR3 protein: CASSDHRGQPQHF; CDR3 DNA: TGTGCCAGCAGTGACCACAGGGGACAGCCCCAGCATTTT
V gene: TRBV15; D gene: -; CDR3 length: 16; clone size: -; J gene: TRBJ1-1; CDR3 protein: CATSRGPGRSNTEAFF; CDR3 DNA: TGTGCCACCAGCAGAGGCCCCGGCCGGTCGAACACTGAAGCTTTCTTT